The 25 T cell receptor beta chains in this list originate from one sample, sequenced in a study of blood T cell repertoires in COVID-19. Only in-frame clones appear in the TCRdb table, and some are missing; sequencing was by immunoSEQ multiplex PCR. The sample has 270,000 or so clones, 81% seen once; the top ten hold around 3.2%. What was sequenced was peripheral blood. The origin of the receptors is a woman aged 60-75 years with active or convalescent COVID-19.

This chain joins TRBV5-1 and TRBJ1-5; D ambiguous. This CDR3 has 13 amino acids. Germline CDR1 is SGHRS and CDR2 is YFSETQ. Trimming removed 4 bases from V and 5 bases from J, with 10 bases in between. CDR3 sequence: CASSPGVDQPQHF. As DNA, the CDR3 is TGCGCCAGCAGCCCCGGTGTTGATCAGCCCCAGCATTTT.

CDR3 sequence: CASSLQGVGETQYF. The DNA for the CDR3 is TGCGCCAGCAGTCTACAGGGGGTCGGGGAGACCCAGTACTTC. V usage is TRBV5-1 and J usage is TRBJ2-5, with 8 bases lining up with TRBD1. Germline CDR1 is SGHRS and CDR2 is YFSETQ. This CDR3 comprises 14 residues. Trimming took 5 bases from V and 5 from J; bases not matched to a gene: 8.

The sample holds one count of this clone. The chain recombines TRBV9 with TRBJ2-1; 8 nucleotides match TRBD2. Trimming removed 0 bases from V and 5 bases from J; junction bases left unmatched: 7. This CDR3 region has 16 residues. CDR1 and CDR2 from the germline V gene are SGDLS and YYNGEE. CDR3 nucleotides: TGTGCCAGCAGCGTAGGCGGCGGGGGGCCCCACAATGAGCAGTTCTTC. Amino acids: CASSVGGGGPHNEQFF.

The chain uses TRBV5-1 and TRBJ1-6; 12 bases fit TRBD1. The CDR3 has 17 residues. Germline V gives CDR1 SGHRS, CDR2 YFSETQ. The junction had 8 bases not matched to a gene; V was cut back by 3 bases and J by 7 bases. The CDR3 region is CASSSTGTGGLNSPLHF. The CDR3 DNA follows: TGCGCCAGCAGCTCAACCGGGACAGGGGGCCTCAATTCACCCCTCCACTTT.

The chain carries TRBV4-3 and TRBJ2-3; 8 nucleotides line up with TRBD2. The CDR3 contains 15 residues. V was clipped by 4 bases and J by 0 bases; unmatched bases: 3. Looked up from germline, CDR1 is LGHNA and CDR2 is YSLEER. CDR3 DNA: TGCGCCAGCAGCCGCGGCGGGGGGAGCACAGATACGCAGTATTTT. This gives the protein CASSRGGGSTDTQYF.

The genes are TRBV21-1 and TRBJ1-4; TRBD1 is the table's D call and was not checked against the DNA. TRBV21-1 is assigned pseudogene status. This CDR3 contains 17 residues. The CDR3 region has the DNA TGTGCCAGCAGCAAAGCCTGGTTGAGTCCACAGAATGAAAAACTGTTTTTT. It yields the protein CASSKAWLSPQNEKLFF.

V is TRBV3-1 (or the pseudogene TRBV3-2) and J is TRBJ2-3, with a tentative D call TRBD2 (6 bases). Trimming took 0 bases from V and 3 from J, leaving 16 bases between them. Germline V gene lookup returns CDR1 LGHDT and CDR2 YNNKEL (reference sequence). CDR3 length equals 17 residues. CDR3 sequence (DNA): TGTGCCAGCAGCCAAGATCCCGGGGGTTATGGGACAGATACGCAGTATTTT. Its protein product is CASSQDPGGYGTDTQYF.

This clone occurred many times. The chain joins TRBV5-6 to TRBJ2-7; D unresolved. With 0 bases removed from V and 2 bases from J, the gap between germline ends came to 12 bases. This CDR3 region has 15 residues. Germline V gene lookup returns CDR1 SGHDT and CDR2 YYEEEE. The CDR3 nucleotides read TGTGCCAGCAGCTTGGTGGGCAGGAACCCCTACGAGCAGTACTTC. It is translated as CASSLVGRNPYEQYF.

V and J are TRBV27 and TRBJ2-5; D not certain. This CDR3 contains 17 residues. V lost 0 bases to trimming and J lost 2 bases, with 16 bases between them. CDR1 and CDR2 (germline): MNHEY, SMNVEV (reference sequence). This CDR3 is CASSLSVWAPVQETQYF. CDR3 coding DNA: TGTGCCAGCAGTTTATCTGTCTGGGCGCCGGTGCAAGAGACCCAGTACTTC.

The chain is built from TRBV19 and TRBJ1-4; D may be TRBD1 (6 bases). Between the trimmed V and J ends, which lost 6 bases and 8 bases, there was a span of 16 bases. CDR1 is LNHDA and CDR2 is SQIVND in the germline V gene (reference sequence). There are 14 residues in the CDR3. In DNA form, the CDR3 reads TGTGCCAGTAGGCCGCTCAGGGGCTTCGAAAAACTGTTTTTT. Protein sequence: CASRPLRGFEKLFF.

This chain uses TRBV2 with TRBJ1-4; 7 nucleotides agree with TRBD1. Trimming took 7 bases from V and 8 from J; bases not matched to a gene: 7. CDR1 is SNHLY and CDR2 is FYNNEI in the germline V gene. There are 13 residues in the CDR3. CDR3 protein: CASILRGNEKLFF. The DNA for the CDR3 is TGTGCCAGCATCCTCAGGGGGAACGAAAAACTGTTTTTT. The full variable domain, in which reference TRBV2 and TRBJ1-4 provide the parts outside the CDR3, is EPEVTQTPSHQVTQMGQEVILRCVPISNHLYFYWYRQILGQKVEFLVSFYNNEISEKSEIFDDQFSVERPDGSNFTLKIRSTKLEDSAMYFCASILRGNEKLFFGSGTQLSVL.

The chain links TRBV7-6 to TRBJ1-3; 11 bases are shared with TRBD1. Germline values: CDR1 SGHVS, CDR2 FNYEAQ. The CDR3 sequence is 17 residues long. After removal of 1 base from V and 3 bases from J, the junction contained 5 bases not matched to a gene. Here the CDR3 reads CASSLGGQGARGNTIYF. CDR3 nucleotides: TGTGCCAGCAGCTTAGGAGGACAGGGGGCCCGTGGAAACACCATATATTTT.

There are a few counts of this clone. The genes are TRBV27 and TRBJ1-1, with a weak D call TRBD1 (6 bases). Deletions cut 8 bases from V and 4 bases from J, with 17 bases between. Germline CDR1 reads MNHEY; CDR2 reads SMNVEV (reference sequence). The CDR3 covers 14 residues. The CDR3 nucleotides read TGTGCCAGCGGAAACTACAGGGAGATCACTGAAGCTTTCTTT. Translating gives CASGNYREITEAFF.

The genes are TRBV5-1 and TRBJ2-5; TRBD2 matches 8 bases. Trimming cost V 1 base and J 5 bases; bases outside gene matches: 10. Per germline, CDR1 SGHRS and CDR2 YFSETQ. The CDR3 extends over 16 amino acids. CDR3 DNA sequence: TGCGCCAGCAGCTTGTCGGTCGGGGGGGCCCGGGAGACCCAGTACTTC. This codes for CASSLSVGGARETQYF.

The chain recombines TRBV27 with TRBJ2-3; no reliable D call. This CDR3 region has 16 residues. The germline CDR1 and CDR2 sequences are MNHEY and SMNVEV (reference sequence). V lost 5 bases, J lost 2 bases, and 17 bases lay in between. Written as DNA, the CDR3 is TGTGCCAGCAGTCCCCCGCGGAGAACCATCACAGATACGCAGTATTTT. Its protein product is CASSPPRRTITDTQYF.

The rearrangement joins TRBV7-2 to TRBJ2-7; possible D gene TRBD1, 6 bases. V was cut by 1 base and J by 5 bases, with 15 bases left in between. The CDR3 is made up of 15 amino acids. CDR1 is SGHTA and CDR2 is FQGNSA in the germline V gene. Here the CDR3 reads CASSLGQVSTHEQYF. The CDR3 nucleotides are TGTGCCAGCAGCTTAGGACAGGTCTCCACACACGAGCAGTACTTC.

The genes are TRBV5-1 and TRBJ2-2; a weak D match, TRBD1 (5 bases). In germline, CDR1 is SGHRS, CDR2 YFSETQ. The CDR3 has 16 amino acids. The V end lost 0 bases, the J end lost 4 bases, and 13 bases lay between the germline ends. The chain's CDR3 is CASSLGRRVGTGELFF. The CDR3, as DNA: TGCGCCAGCAGCTTGGGACGCAGGGTCGGCACCGGGGAGCTGTTTTTT.

This chain's CDR3 is CASSYLFGGEGRSGANVLTF. For the CDR3, the DNA is TGTGCCAGCAGTTACCTCTTCGGAGGGGAGGGCCGCTCTGGGGCCAACGTCCTGACTTTC. The chain uses TRBV6-2 or TRBV6-3 and TRBJ2-6, with 7 bases fitting TRBD2. With 2 bases clipped from V and 0 bases from J, the junction kept 13 bases outside the gene matches. This CDR3 has 20 residues. The germline V gene encodes CDR1 MNHEY and CDR2 SVGEGT.

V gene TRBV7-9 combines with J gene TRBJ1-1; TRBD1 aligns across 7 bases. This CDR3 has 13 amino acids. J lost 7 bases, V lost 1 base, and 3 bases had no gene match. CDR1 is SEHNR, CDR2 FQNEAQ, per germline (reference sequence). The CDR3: CASSLGAGGEAFF. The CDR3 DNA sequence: TGTGCCAGCAGCTTAGGGGCAGGGGGTGAAGCTTTCTTT.

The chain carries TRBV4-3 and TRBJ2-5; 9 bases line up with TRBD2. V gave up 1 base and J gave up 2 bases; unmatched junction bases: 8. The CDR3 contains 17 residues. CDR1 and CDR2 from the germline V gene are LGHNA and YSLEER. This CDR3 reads CASSQGGVAGEQETQYF. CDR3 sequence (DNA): TGCGCCAGCAGCCAAGGTGGGGTAGCGGGGGAACAAGAGACCCAGTACTTC.

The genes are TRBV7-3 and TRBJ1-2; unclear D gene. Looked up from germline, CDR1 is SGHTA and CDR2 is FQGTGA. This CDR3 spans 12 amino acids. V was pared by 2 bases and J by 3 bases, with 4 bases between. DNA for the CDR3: TGTGCCAGCAGCTTATCCTACTATGGCTACACCTTC. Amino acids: CASSLSYYGYTF.

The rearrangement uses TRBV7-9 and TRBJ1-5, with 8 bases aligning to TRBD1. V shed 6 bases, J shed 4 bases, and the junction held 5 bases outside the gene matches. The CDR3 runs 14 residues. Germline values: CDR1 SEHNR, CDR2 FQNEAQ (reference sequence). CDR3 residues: CASSGQGGNQPQHF. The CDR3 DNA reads TGTGCCAGCAGTGGACAGGGAGGAAATCAGCCCCAGCATTTT.

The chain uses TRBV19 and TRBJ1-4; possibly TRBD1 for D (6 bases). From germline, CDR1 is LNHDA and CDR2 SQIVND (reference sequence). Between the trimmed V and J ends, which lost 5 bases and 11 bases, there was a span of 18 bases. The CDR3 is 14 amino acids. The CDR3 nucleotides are TGTGCCAGTAGTCAGAGGGGGGGCCCCGAGAAACTGTTTTTT. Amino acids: CASSQRGGPEKLFF.

The CDR3 nucleotides read TGCAGCGTCGCACAAACAGGGGATCGGGGCTACACCTTC. This codes for CSVAQTGDRGYTF. V gene TRBV29-1 combines with J gene TRBJ1-2, with 7 nucleotides matching TRBD1. This CDR3 has 13 residues. The germline V gene encodes CDR1 SQVTM and CDR2 ANQGSEA. V shed 6 bases and J 8 bases; nucleotides not matched to a gene: 12.

CDR3 in amino acids: CASSSTHTNTEAFF. The CDR3 bases are TGTGCCAGCAGCTCAACCCACACGAACACTGAAGCTTTCTTT. The chain uses TRBV6-2 or TRBV6-3 and TRBJ1-1; D call uncertain. The germline CDR1 and CDR2 sequences are MNHEY and SVGEGT. The CDR3 loop spans 14 amino acids. With 6 bases removed from V and 1 base from J, the gap between germline ends came to 12 bases.